This T cell receptor (beta chain) was recorded in a study of blood T cells in healthy people across ages. Findings of the study overall: Roughly linear declines in TCR beta diversity per million T cells occurred with age. There was no known CMV status for donors, so expanded clonotype changes were possibly confounded.

The table lists this clonotype with a few counts. Antigen specificity is unknown. The authors ran a second PCR of about 7 to 12 cycles using a sample-barcoded 5' primer and a J-beta primer mix. A 12-random-nucleotide template-switch adaptor tagged each cDNA molecule. TCRdb used MiXCR to reprocess the 5' RACE reads, holding one entry per CDR3 protein. The table shows about 1,500,000 distinct CDR3 sequences, with around two fifths occurring only once. Germline CDR1 DFQATT, CDR2 SNEGSKA (reference sequence). V lost 6 bases to trimming and J lost 1 base; unmatched junction nucleotides: 8. The CDR3 has 14 amino acids.

The clonotype comes from a woman aged 18 to 35 in good health. The chain has TRBV20-1 and TRBJ2-5, with 7 positions matching TRBD1. The sample comprised blood. The CDR3 nucleotides read TGCAGTGCCCACCCTGGACAGGCCCAAGAGACCCAGTACTTC. Its protein product is CSAHPGQAQETQYF.